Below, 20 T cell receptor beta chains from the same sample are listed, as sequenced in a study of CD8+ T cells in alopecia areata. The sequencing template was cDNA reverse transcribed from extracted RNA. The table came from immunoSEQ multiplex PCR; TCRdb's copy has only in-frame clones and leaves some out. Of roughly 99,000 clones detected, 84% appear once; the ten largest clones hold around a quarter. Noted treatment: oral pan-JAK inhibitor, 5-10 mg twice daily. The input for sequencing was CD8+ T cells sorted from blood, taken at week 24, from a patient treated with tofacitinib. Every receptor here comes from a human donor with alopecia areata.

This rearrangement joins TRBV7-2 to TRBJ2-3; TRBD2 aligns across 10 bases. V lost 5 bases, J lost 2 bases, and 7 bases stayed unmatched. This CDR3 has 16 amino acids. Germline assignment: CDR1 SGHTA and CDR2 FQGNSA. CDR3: CASSQSLAGVTDTQYF. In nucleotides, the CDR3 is TGTGCCAGCAGCCAAAGCCTAGCGGGGGTCACAGATACGCAGTATTTT.

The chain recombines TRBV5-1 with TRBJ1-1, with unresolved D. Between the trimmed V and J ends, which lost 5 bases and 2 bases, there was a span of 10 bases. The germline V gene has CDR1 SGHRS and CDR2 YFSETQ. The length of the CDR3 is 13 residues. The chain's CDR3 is CASRPAGNTEAFF. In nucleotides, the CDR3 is TGCGCCAGCAGACCGGCGGGTAACACTGAAGCTTTCTTT.

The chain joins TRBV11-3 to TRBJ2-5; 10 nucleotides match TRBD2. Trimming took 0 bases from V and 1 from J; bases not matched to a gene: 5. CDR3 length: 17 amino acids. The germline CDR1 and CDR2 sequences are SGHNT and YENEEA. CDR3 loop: CASSLERGLAPQETQYF. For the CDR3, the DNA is TGTGCCAGCAGCTTAGAGCGGGGACTAGCGCCCCAAGAGACCCAGTACTTC.

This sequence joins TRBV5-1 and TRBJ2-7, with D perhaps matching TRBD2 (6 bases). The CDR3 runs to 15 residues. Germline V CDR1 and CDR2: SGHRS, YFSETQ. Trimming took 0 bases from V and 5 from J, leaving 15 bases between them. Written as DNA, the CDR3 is TGCGCCAGCAGCTTGGAGGTAGCGGAGCTAAACGAGCAGTACTTC. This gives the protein CASSLEVAELNEQYF. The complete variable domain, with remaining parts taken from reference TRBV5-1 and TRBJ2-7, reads KAGVTQTPRYLIKTRGQQVTLSCSPISGHRSVSWYQQTPGQGLQFLFEYFSETQRNKGNFPGRFSGRQFSNSRSEMNVSTLELGDSALYLCASSLEVAELNEQYFGPGTRLTVT.

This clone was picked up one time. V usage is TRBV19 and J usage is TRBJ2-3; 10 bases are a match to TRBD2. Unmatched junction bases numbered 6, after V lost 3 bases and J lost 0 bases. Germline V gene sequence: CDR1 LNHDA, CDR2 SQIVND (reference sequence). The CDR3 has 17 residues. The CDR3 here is CASSISGGAPSTDTQYF. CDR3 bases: TGTGCCAGTAGTATCAGCGGGGGGGCTCCTAGCACAGATACGCAGTATTTT.

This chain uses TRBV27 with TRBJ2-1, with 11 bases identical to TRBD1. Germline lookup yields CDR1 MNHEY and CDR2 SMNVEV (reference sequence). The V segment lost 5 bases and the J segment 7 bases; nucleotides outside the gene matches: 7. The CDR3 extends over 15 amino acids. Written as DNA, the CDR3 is TGTGCCAGCAGTGACGGGACAGGGGGTCGGAATGAGCAGTTCTTC. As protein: CASSDGTGGRNEQFF.

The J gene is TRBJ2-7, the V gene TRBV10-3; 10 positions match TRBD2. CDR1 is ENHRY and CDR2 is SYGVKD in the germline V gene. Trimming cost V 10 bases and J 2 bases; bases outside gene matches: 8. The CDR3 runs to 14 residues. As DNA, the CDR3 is TGTGCCACCGGGACTAGCGAGGGAGCCTACGAGCAGTACTTC. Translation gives CATGTSEGAYEQYF.

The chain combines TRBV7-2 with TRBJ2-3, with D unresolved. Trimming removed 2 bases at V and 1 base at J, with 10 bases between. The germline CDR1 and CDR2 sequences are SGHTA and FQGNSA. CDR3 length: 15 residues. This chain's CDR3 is CASSLSLRGTDTQYF. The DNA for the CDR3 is TGTGCCAGCAGCTTAAGTCTACGCGGCACAGATACGCAGTATTTT.

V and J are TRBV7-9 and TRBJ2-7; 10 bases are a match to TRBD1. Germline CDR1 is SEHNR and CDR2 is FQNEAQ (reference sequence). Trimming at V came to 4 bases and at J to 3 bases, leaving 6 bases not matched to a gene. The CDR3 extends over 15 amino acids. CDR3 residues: CASSSGTGVGYEQYF. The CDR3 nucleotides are TGTGCCAGCAGCTCCGGGACAGGGGTGGGCTACGAGCAGTACTTC.

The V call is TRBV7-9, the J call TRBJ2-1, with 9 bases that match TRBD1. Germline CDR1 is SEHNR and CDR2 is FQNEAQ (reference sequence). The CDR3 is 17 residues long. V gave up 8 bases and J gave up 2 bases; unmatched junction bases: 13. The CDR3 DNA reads TGTGCCAGCCGAGGACAGGGGACTTTCCCAACCTACAATGAGCAGTTCTTC. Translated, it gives CASRGQGTFPTYNEQFF.

The chain's CDR3 is CAISDNPTSGAPGTDTQYF. CDR3 DNA sequence: TGTGCCATCAGTGATAATCCGACTAGCGGGGCGCCTGGCACAGATACGCAGTATTTT. This rearrangement joins TRBV10-3 to TRBJ2-3; TRBD2 matches 11 bases. V dropped 3 bases and J dropped 1; count of bases not matched to a gene: 12. Germline V CDR1 and CDR2: ENHRY, SYGVKD. The CDR3 has 19 amino acids.

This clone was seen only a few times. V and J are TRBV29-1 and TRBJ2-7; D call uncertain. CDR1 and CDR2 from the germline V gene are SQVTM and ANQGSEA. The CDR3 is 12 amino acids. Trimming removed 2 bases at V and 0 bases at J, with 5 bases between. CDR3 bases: TGCAGCGTTGAACTGAGCTCCTACGAGCAGTACTTC. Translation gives CSVELSSYEQYF.

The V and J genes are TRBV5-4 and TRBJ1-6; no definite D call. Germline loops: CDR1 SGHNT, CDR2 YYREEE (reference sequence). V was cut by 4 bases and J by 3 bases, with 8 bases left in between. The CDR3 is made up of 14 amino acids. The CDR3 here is CASSRADYNSPLHF. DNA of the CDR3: TGTGCCAGCAGCCGCGCGGACTATAATTCACCCCTCCACTTT.

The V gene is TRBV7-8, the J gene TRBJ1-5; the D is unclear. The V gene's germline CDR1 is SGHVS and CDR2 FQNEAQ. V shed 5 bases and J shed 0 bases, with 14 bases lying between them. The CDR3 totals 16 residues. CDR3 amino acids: CASSPLNRDSNQPQHF. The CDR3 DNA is TGTGCCAGCAGCCCTCTAAATAGGGATAGCAATCAGCCCCAGCATTTT.

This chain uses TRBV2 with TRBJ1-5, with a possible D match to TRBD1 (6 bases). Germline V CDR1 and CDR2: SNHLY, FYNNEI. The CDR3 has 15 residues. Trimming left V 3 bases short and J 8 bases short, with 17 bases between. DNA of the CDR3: TGTGCCAGCAGTGAGGGGGCTCAACTAAGGGAGCCCCAGCATTTT. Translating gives CASSEGAQLREPQHF.

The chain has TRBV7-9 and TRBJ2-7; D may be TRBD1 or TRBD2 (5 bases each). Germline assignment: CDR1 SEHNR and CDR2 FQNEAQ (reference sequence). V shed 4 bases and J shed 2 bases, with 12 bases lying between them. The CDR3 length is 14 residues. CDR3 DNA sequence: TGTGCCAGCAGCTCCGGGACGGGACCCTACGAGCAGTACTTC. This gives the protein CASSSGTGPYEQYF.

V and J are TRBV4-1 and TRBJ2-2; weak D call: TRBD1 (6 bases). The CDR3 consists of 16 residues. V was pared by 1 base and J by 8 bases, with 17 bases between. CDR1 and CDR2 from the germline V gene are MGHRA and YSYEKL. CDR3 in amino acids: CASSQVMGHRLGELFF. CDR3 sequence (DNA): TGCGCCAGCAGCCAAGTAATGGGACACAGATTAGGGGAGCTGTTTTTT.

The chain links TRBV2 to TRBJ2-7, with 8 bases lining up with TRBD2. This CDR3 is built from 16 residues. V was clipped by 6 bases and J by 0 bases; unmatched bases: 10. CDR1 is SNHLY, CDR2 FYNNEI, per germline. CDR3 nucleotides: TGTGCCAGCAGGGGTGTCTTCGCGGGAGGCTCCTACGAGCAGTACTTC. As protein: CASRGVFAGGSYEQYF.

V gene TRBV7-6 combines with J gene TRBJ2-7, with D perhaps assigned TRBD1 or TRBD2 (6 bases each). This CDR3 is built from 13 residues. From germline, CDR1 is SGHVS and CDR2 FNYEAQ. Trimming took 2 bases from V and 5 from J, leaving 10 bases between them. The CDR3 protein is CASSLTGAHEQYF. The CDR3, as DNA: TGTGCCAGCAGCTTAACGGGGGCCCACGAGCAGTACTTC.

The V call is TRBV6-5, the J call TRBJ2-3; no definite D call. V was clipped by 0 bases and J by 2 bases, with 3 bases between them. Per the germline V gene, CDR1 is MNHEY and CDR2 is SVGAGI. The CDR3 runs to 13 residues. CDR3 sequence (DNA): TGTGCCAGCAGTTACTCGCCCACAGATACGCAGTATTTT. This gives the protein CASSYSPTDTQYF.